The present TCR beta chain was sequenced within a study of blood T cells in healthy people across ages. CDR1 is LGHNA, CDR2 YSLEER, per germline. The CDR3 sequence is 17 residues long. Trimming at V came to 0 bases and at J to 5 bases, leaving 8 bases not matched to a gene. Primers used in a second PCR of about 6 to 11 cycles were a sample-barcoded 5' primer and a J-beta primer mix. TCRdb re-analysed the 5' RACE reads in MiXCR, keeping a single row per CDR3 protein. The table records approximately 850,000 distinct CDR3 sequences, about 42% of them present only once. In its sample, this clonotype was seen many times.

What was sequenced was blood. The chain uses TRBV4-3 and TRBJ2-1; 9 positions agree with TRBD2. This clonotype was sampled from a man in his sixties in good health. This CDR3 reads CASSQESGTSPNNEQFF. The CDR3 nucleotides read TGCGCCAGCAGCCAAGAGTCCGGGACTAGCCCAAACAATGAGCAGTTCTTC.